These 20 T cell receptor beta chains came from one sample sequenced in a study of vaccination effects on CD4 cells after COVID-19. Generated by immunoSEQ multiplex PCR, the TCRdb table keeps only in-frame clones and is missing some. Of roughly 64,000 clones in the sample, about 69% were seen once. For these receptors, no antigen is known. The authors isolated CD4+ T cells after roughly eleven days of culture. Sequenced material: CD4+ T cells from PBMCs cultured without peptide, taken before COVID-19 vaccination. These receptor sequences come from a human donor who had a prior SARS-CoV-2 infection.

The chain carries TRBV4-3 and TRBJ2-1, with 7 bases aligning to TRBD1. Germline CDR1 and CDR2: LGHNA and YSLEER. The CDR3 loop spans 15 amino acids. V was clipped by 5 bases and J by 3 bases; unmatched bases: 7. CDR3 amino acids: CASSDSGTDYNEQFF. In DNA form, the CDR3 reads TGCGCCAGCAGCGACTCCGGGACAGACTACAATGAGCAGTTCTTC.

The V call is TRBV4-2, the J call TRBJ2-5, with D uncertain. V shed 0 bases and J shed 9 bases, with 11 bases lying between them. CDR3 size: 13 residues. Germline V CDR1 and CDR2: LGHNA, YNFKEQ. CDR3 residues: CASSQEMPGAQYF. In nucleotides, the CDR3 is TGTGCCAGCAGCCAAGAAATGCCTGGGGCCCAGTACTTC.

V usage is TRBV7-3 and J usage is TRBJ2-7; the match to TRBD1 covers 11 bases. The CDR3 sequence is 14 residues long. The ends lost 5 bases at V and 3 bases at J; junction bases unmatched: 3. CDR1 is SGHTA, CDR2 FQGTGA, per germline. The DNA for the CDR3 is TGTGCCAGCAGCCGGACAGGGGGCCTCTACGAGCAGTACTTC. It encodes CASSRTGGLYEQYF.

The chain is built from TRBV14 and TRBJ2-7, with a tentative D call TRBD1 (6 bases). The CDR3 is 15 amino acids. V was clipped by 1 base and J by 2 bases, with 12 bases between them. CDR1 and CDR2 from the germline V gene are SGHDN and FVKESK. The CDR3, as DNA: TGTGCCAGCAGCCAAGTGGCAGGGGCTACCTACGAGCAGTACTTC. It encodes CASSQVAGATYEQYF.

This chain connects TRBV3-1 (or the pseudogene TRBV3-2) to TRBJ2-7; D possibly corresponds to TRBD2 (5 bases). The CDR3 covers 13 residues. V shed 0 bases and J shed 6 bases, with 9 bases lying between them. CDR1 is LGHDT, CDR2 YNNKEL, per germline (reference sequence). CDR3 sequence reads: CASSQDREGEQYF. The CDR3 DNA follows: TGTGCCAGCAGCCAAGATCGGGAAGGCGAGCAGTACTTC.

The chain is built from TRBV5-6 and TRBJ1-2, with TRBD1 identical over 8 bases. Germline lookup yields CDR1 SGHDT and CDR2 YYEEEE. The CDR3 has 14 amino acids. Trimming cost V 5 bases and J 4 bases; bases outside gene matches: 7. The CDR3, as DNA: TGTGCCAGCAGTCCGACAGGGGACCTCTATGGCTACACCTTC. Its translation: CASSPTGDLYGYTF.

This clone was seen just once. This chain links TRBV2 with TRBJ2-1; D perhaps matches TRBD1 (7 bases). With 7 bases removed from V and 6 bases from J, the gap between germline ends came to 16 bases. Germline-derived CDR1 and CDR2 are SNHLY and FYNNEI. This CDR3 contains 14 residues. The DNA of the CDR3 is TGTGCCAGCACAAACAGGGGAGCGGGCAATGAGCAGTTCTTC. Protein sequence: CASTNRGAGNEQFF.

The rearrangement joins TRBV7-9 to TRBJ2-5; TRBD2 aligns across 14 bases. The trim removed 4 bases at V and 5 bases at J, leaving 9 bases unmatched. Germline CDR1 reads SEHNR; CDR2 reads FQNEAQ (reference sequence). The CDR3 covers 17 residues. Here the CDR3 DNA reads TGTGCCAGCAGCTCCGGGACTAGCGGGAGTGTCTGGGAGACCCAGTACTTC. Its protein is CASSSGTSGSVWETQYF.

This chain connects TRBV12-3 or TRBV12-4 to TRBJ2-3; D is ambiguous. V was shortened by 7 bases and J by 4 bases, with 12 bases between the two germline ends. The CDR3 extends over 13 amino acids. CDR3 residues: CASTLRAADTQYF. The CDR3 region has the DNA TGTGCCAGCACCCTAAGGGCAGCAGATACGCAGTATTTT.

This chain connects TRBV19 to TRBJ2-1; unclear D gene. This CDR3 has 13 amino acids. Germline V gene data show CDR1 as LNHDA and CDR2 as SQIVND (reference sequence). Deletions cut 0 bases from V and 6 bases from J, with 6 bases between. CDR3 protein: CASSIDRLNEQFF. CDR3 nucleotides: TGTGCCAGTAGTATAGATCGTCTCAATGAGCAGTTCTTC.

This clone appeared a few times. The chain recombines TRBV27 with TRBJ1-5; 11 bases align to TRBD1. V trimming: 7 bases; J trimming: 1 base; junction bases outside the gene matches: 6. Germline CDR1 and CDR2: MNHEY and SMNVEV (reference sequence). CDR3 length equals 16 residues. This chain's CDR3 is CASKIRDRGSNQPQHF. Here the CDR3 DNA reads TGTGCCAGCAAAATCAGGGACAGGGGGAGCAATCAGCCCCAGCATTTT.

J is TRBJ2-1 and V is TRBV3-1 (or the pseudogene TRBV3-2); no clear D. The germline gives CDR1 LGHDT, CDR2 YNNKEL (reference sequence). The V end was cut by 4 bases, the J end by 0 bases, with 16 bases between. This CDR3 comprises 17 residues. The CDR3 DNA reads as TGTGCCAGCAGCCGCGACTTCACAACCAGCTCCTACAATGAGCAGTTCTTC. Its protein product is CASSRDFTTSSYNEQFF.

This clone was counted only a few times. The chain has TRBV2 and TRBJ2-5; the D is unclear. The V end was cut by 4 bases, the J end by 2 bases, with 11 bases between. Germline assignment: CDR1 SNHLY and CDR2 FYNNEI. The CDR3 length is 14 residues. The CDR3 spells CASSAKTYQETQYF. For the CDR3, the DNA is TGTGCCAGCAGTGCGAAAACTTATCAAGAGACCCAGTACTTC.

This clone was found a few times. V gene TRBV7-9 combines with J gene TRBJ2-7, with 10 bases aligning to TRBD1. This CDR3 has 16 residues. The V segment lost 2 bases and the J segment 5 bases; nucleotides outside the gene matches: 9. From germline, CDR1 is SEHNR and CDR2 FQNEAQ (reference sequence). For the CDR3, the DNA is TGTGCCAGCAGCTTATCCCCAGACAGGGGGCATCACGAGCAGTACTTC. Its protein product is CASSLSPDRGHHEQYF.

The chain recombines TRBV2 with TRBJ2-5; TRBD2 might be the D (6 bases). Trimming took 4 bases from V and 1 from J, leaving 13 bases between them. CDR1 SNHLY and CDR2 FYNNEI come from the germline V gene. This CDR3 has 15 amino acids. In DNA, the CDR3 is TGTGCCAGCAGTGGGAACGGGACTCTCCAAGAGACCCAGTACTTC. It translates to CASSGNGTLQETQYF.

This clone was picked up a small number of times. The chain employs TRBV28 and TRBJ2-2; no clear D. In germline, CDR1 is MDHEN, CDR2 SYDVKM. Trimming pared 4 bases from V and 5 bases from J, leaving 14 bases between. The CDR3 consists of 15 residues. The CDR3 DNA reads TGTGCCAGCAGTTCCCGGGCCCGTGGAACCGGGGAGCTGTTTTTT. Translating it yields CASSSRARGTGELFF.

The chain couples TRBV9 to TRBJ2-7; D unclear. Per the germline V gene, CDR1 is SGDLS and CDR2 is YYNGEE. This CDR3 contains 16 residues. Trimming left V 0 bases short and J 0 bases short, with 13 bases between. The CDR3 loop is CASSVDGDPSSYEQYF. DNA for the CDR3: TGTGCCAGCAGCGTAGATGGGGATCCCTCCTCCTACGAGCAGTACTTC.

The chain employs TRBV4-3 and TRBJ1-2, with TRBD1 matching over 7 bases. Trimming cost V 4 bases and J 7 bases; bases outside gene matches: 12. This CDR3 has 15 amino acids. Germline CDR1 is LGHNA and CDR2 is YSLEER. The CDR3 region has the DNA TGCGCCAGCAGCCCGATACCAGGGGGGCTCGGTGGCTACACCTTC. Its protein is CASSPIPGGLGGYTF.

The chain recombines TRBV5-5 with TRBJ1-1, with D perhaps matching TRBD1 (5 bases). V lost 1 base, J lost 3 bases, and 10 bases lay in between. The germline CDR1 and CDR2 sequences are SGHKS and YYEKEE (reference sequence). The CDR3 loop spans 14 amino acids. The CDR3 reads CASSLSQGYTEAFF. Written as DNA, the CDR3 is TGTGCCAGCAGCTTGAGCCAGGGATACACTGAAGCTTTCTTT.

The rearrangement links TRBV5-1 to TRBJ2-2; D is undetermined. Per the germline V gene, CDR1 is SGHRS and CDR2 is YFSETQ. The V and J ends lost 2 bases and 0 bases respectively, with 8 bases between them. The CDR3 runs to 15 residues. CDR3 nucleotide sequence: TGCGCCAGCAGCTTCGGCTACCCGAACACCGGGGAGCTGTTTTTT. Translation: CASSFGYPNTGELFF.